This T cell receptor (beta chain) was retrieved from a study of cytomegalovirus exposure and HLA in healthy donors. Regarding the study as a whole: The productive fraction for most TCR beta V segments was about 87% or about 30% in an earlier analysis.

Per germline, CDR1 SGDLS and CDR2 YYNGEE. V dropped 4 bases and J dropped 3; count of bases not matched to a gene: 5. This CDR3 spans 14 amino acids. On this clone: Its target is unknown.

Researchers ran the PCR with 60 Vbeta and 13 Jbeta primers. The table came from immunoSEQ multiplex PCR; TCRdb's copy has only in-frame clones and leaves some out. The sample records some 120,000 clones, approximately 81% being singletons. The specimen was PBMCs. The chain couples TRBV9 to TRBJ2-7; 9 bases fit TRBD1. This clonotype was sampled from a woman aged 40 to 50 in good health and CMV-seronegative. CDR3 loop: CASSPGQGHYEQYF. The CDR3, as DNA: TGTGCCAGCAGCCCCGGACAGGGGCACTACGAGCAGTACTTC.